This TCR beta chain is drawn from a study of blood T cell repertoires in COVID-19. Looking at the study overall: Sources were T cells, B-cell-depleted T cells, or PBMCs; the material itself was cDNA or gDNA.

In the original processing: Estimates of nucleated cell counts were drawn from the amplification of reference gene primers. Method: immunoSEQ multiplex PCR; TCRdb's copy keeps in-frame clones and lacks some. V, J and clone size were drawn from that table, and D and trimming were deduced from the DNA. The table records over 200,000 clones, approximately 90% of them present only once. Trimming removed 3 bases from V and 3 bases from J; junction bases left unmatched: 1. This CDR3 comprises 14 residues. CDR1 and CDR2 (germline): SGHTA, FQGTGA. A single count supports this clone. Other DNA sequences within the sample encode an identical CDR3. Enrolment of Seattle patients took place during active infection, and they were followed longitudinally.

This clonotype was sampled from a man aged 55 to 69 with COVID-19, enrolled during active disease. Sequenced material: peripheral blood. This chain joins TRBV7-3 and TRBJ2-7; 11 bases fit TRBD2. CDR3 protein: CASSLLAGGYEQYF. The CDR3 DNA follows: TGTGCCAGCAGCTTGCTAGCGGGAGGCTACGAGCAGTACTTC.